The 14 T cell receptor beta chains listed next were all sequenced from one sample in a study of OX40 agonist ivuxolimab in advanced cancers. TCRdb keeps only in-frame clones here, not all; method: immunoSEQ multiplex PCR. The table shows some 45,000 clones, with around 92% occurring only once. The sample in question was CD4+ or CD8+ T cells sorted from blood, obtained in a trial of the OX40 agonist ivuxolimab. These receptors were collected from an adult with an advanced solid tumor such as melanoma, head and neck, liver or kidney cancer.

The CDR3 protein is CASSPNLAGTDTQYF. The CDR3 DNA is TGTGCCAGCAGTCCTAACCTAGCGGGCACAGATACGCAGTATTTT. The genes are TRBV6-5 and TRBJ2-3; 7 positions match TRBD2. Germline V gene data show CDR1 as MNHEY and CDR2 as SVGAGI. The CDR3 has 15 residues. Trimming took 5 bases from V and 1 from J; bases not matched to a gene: 6.

V gene TRBV10-3 combines with J gene TRBJ2-1; unclear D gene. V dropped 2 bases and J dropped 8 bases, with 7 bases sitting between them. This CDR3 is 12 amino acids long. Germline V gene data show CDR1 as ENHRY and CDR2 as SYGVKD. The CDR3 DNA reads TGTGCCATCAGTGAGGATGGCGATGAGCAGTTCTTC. It translates to CAISEDGDEQFF.

The V gene is TRBV27, the J gene TRBJ1-1; no clear D. V was cut by 5 bases and J by 6 bases, with 13 bases left in between. The CDR3 runs to 13 residues. Per the germline V gene, CDR1 is MNHEY and CDR2 is SMNVEV (reference sequence). The DNA of the CDR3 is TGTGCCAGCAGTAAAGGTAGCGGCCCTGAAGCTTTCTTT. Translation: CASSKGSGPEAFF.

The V and J genes are TRBV2 and TRBJ2-7, with 9 bases identical to TRBD1. The V and J ends lost 5 bases and 6 bases, in that order; junction bases with no gene match: 11. The CDR3 has 15 amino acids. Germline V gene data show CDR1 as SNHLY and CDR2 as FYNNEI. This chain's CDR3 is CASSFTGTGRLEQYF. CDR3 nucleotide sequence: TGTGCCAGCAGTTTTACCGGGACAGGGCGTCTCGAGCAGTACTTC.

The chain combines TRBV7-2 with TRBJ2-5; 11 bases align to TRBD2. CDR3 size: 15 residues. V trimming: 6 bases; J trimming: 4 bases; junction bases outside the gene matches: 7. Per germline, CDR1 SGHTA and CDR2 FQGNSA. CDR3 protein: CASSFYSGRVETQYF. CDR3 in DNA: TGTGCCAGCAGTTTTTATAGCGGGAGGGTAGAGACCCAGTACTTC. Full variable domain (remainder filled in from reference TRBV7-2 and TRBJ2-5): GAGVSQSPSNKVTEKGKDVELRCDPISGHTALYWYRQSLGQGLEFLIYFQGNSAPDKSGLPSDRFSAERTGGSVSTLTIQRTQQEDSAVYLCASSFYSGRVETQYFGPGTRLLVL.

The J gene is TRBJ1-1, the V gene TRBV11-3, with TRBD1 matching 8 bases. Losses at the gene ends were 3 bases for V and 8 bases for J; bases not matched to a gene: 8. This CDR3 has 14 amino acids. Germline values: CDR1 SGHNT, CDR2 YENEEA. The CDR3 DNA sequence: TGTGCCAGCAGCTTGGACAGGGAGGCGCCAGAAGCTTTCTTT. It translates to CASSLDREAPEAFF. Using reference TRBV11-3 and TRBJ1-1 for the parts outside the CDR3, the full variable domain is EAGVVQSPRYKIIEKKQPVAFWCNPISGHNTLYWYLQNLGQGPELLIRYENEEAVDDSQLPKDRFSAERLKGVDSTLKIQPAELGDSAVYLCASSLDREAPEAFFGQGTRLTVV.

The chain is built from TRBV10-1 and TRBJ2-2; the D gene is possibly TRBD2 (5 bases). CDR3 length equals 12 residues. Germline V gives CDR1 WNHNN, CDR2 SYGVQD (reference sequence). Between the trimmed V and J ends, which lost 4 bases and 5 bases, there was a span of 5 bases. CDR3 nucleotide sequence: TGCGCCAGCAGTGGAGGGACCGGGGAGCTGTTTTTT. It translates to CASSGGTGELFF.

The gene calls are TRBV7-9 and TRBJ2-1; 10 nucleotides align to TRBD2. V trimming: 1 base; J trimming: 15 bases; junction bases outside the gene matches: 3. The CDR3 totals 12 residues. Looked up from germline, CDR1 is SEHNR and CDR2 is FQNEAQ (reference sequence). The CDR3 bases are TGTGCCAGCAGCTTAGGGGCTAGCGGGAGGTTCTTC. It specifies CASSLGASGRFF.

The sample holds one count of this clone. The chain has TRBV14 and TRBJ2-7; possibly TRBD1 for D (7 bases). Deletions cut 4 bases from V and 6 bases from J, with 13 bases between. This CDR3 is 13 amino acids long. Germline V gives CDR1 SGHDN, CDR2 FVKESK. The CDR3 sequence: CASSPNRGGEQYF. CDR3 coding DNA: TGTGCCAGCAGCCCGAACAGGGGAGGCGAGCAGTACTTC.

The rearrangement uses TRBV27 and TRBJ1-2; D unclear. V lost 0 bases to trimming and J lost 4 bases, with 9 bases between them. From germline, CDR1 is MNHEY and CDR2 SMNVEV (reference sequence). The CDR3 is 14 amino acids. CDR3 residues: CASSLSGGGYGYTF. CDR3 nucleotides: TGTGCCAGCAGTTTATCGGGAGGTGGCTATGGCTACACCTTC.

V usage is TRBV27 and J usage is TRBJ1-4; perhaps TRBD1 as D (5 bases). Germline CDR1 MNHEY, CDR2 SMNVEV (reference sequence). Trimming took 6 bases from V and 3 from J, leaving 14 bases between them. CDR3 length equals 15 residues. The CDR3 loop is CASRIDSFPNEKLFF. For the CDR3, the DNA is TGTGCCAGCAGGATCGACAGTTTTCCTAATGAAAAACTGTTTTTT.

The chain employs TRBV5-1 and TRBJ2-1, with 7 bases aligning to TRBD2. Germline CDR1 is SGHRS and CDR2 is YFSETQ. V shed 5 bases, J shed 7 bases, and the junction held 18 bases outside the gene matches. The CDR3 covers 17 residues. The CDR3, as DNA: TGCGCCAGCAGAAGTGGACTAAGCGGGGAAGGGGCGAATGAGCAGTTCTTC. This translates into CASRSGLSGEGANEQFF.

This clone was seen a few times. V gene TRBV19 combines with J gene TRBJ2-7, with D possibly TRBD2 on 6 matching bases. Trimming removed 7 bases from V and 7 bases from J, with 17 bases in between. CDR3 size: 13 residues. Germline CDR1 and CDR2: LNHDA and SQIVND (reference sequence). CDR3 sequence: CASNLGGLGEQYF. CDR3 DNA sequence: TGTGCCAGTAACCTCGGGGGATTGGGTGAGCAGTACTTC.

The chain uses TRBV29-1 and TRBJ2-3; 12 bases are a match to TRBD2. V shed 3 bases and J 0 bases; nucleotides not matched to a gene: 7. CDR1 and CDR2 from the germline V gene are SQVTM and ANQGSEA. This CDR3 is built from 17 residues. DNA for the CDR3: TGCAGCGTTGACAGTTATGGGACTAGCGGGAGCACAGATACGCAGTATTTT. Encoded protein: CSVDSYGTSGSTDTQYF.